The rows below give T cell receptor beta chains drawn from one sample of a study of blood T cell repertoires in COVID-19. Sequencing was performed with immunoSEQ multiplex PCR; in TCRdb, only in-frame clones are kept and a portion is missing. Of about 410,000 clones detected, roughly 85% appear once; the ten largest clones hold roughly 1.4%. Sequencing input: peripheral blood. All receptors come from a woman in her 30s with active or convalescent COVID-19. Each CDR3 is given with its conserved first and last residue. Fields, in order: CDR3 protein, V gene, J gene.

CDR3: CASSPGSNQPQHF
V: TRBV5-1
J: TRBJ1-5

CDR3: CASSQRQGTNYGYTF
V: TRBV4-1
J: TRBJ1-2

CDR3: CASSNKPGLAGVLDEQFF
V: TRBV27
J: TRBJ2-1

CDR3: CASSRGGDSNTEAFF
V: TRBV5-4
J: TRBJ1-1

CDR3: CASSGTSGNTGELFF
V: TRBV19
J: TRBJ2-2

CDR3: CASRLALNTEAFF
V: TRBV19
J: TRBJ1-1

CDR3: CASGADPGLNYGYTF
V: TRBV12-5
J: TRBJ1-2

CDR3: CAISDPLFAGAGDTQYF
V: TRBV10-3
J: TRBJ2-3

CDR3: CASSLGKRQISYGYTF
V: TRBV5-6
J: TRBJ1-2

CDR3: CASSLFPLAGEYEQYF
V: TRBV27
J: TRBJ2-7

CDR3: CASSQDEETQYF
V: TRBV3-1/TRBV3-2
J: TRBJ2-5

CDR3: CASSLSSRLYHGYTF
V: TRBV6-5
J: TRBJ1-2

CDR3: CASSRQGSNQPQHF
V: TRBV19
J: TRBJ1-5

CDR3: CASSGGTPEGPGELFF
V: TRBV25-1
J: TRBJ2-2

CDR3: CASNDRTSTDTQYF
V: TRBV5-4
J: TRBJ2-3

CDR3: CASVRTPANYGYTF
V: TRBV6-5
J: TRBJ1-2

CDR3: CASSYVEAGGYTF
V: TRBV6-5
J: TRBJ1-2

CDR3: CASKGRTGVEAFF
V: TRBV27
J: TRBJ1-1

CDR3: CASSTNREGAQYF
V: TRBV6-6
J: TRBJ2-3

CDR3: CAITTVPHYGYTF
V: TRBV10-3
J: TRBJ1-2

CDR3: CATSFELAGGRNEQFF
V: TRBV15
J: TRBJ2-1

CDR3: CASSPDRGSWNQPQHF
V: TRBV6-6
J: TRBJ1-5

CDR3: CASSPGGIPNTEAFF
V: TRBV27
J: TRBJ1-1

CDR3: CASSMKRGILDTIYF
V: TRBV19
J: TRBJ1-3

CDR3: CASSPDPGQATETQYF
V: TRBV7-9
J: TRBJ2-5

CDR3: CASSSQGTQYF
V: TRBV3-1/TRBV3-2
J: TRBJ2-3

CDR3: CSVGIGGTGETQYF
V: TRBV29-1
J: TRBJ2-5

CDR3: CASRRPGQLEQYF
V: TRBV12-3/TRBV12-4
J: TRBJ2-7

CDR3: CASSRPGELDGYTF
V: TRBV19
J: TRBJ1-2

CDR3: CASSQAPRGVLTTDTQYF
V: TRBV3-1/TRBV3-2
J: TRBJ2-3

CDR3: CASSADRAGRAGYTF
V: TRBV27
J: TRBJ1-2